This T cell receptor (beta chain) was recorded in a study of breast tumors, draining lymph nodes, adjacent tissues. The lymph nodes were axillary draining lymph nodes from breast cancer patients. TCRdb redid the calling of the multiplex PCR reads with MiXCR, one entry per CDR3 protein. The repertoire includes 190,000 or so distinct CDR3 sequences, roughly 31% of them detected once, and around 4.4% sits in the top ten. There are a few counts of this clonotype. The antigen remains undetermined. A much larger clone lies a single base off, so this may be a read error. Because it lacks the conserved phenylalanine or tryptophan at the end, this CDR3 is likely a read error. Trimming shortened V by 3 bases and J by 2 bases, and 8 bases separated the two germline ends. Germline CDR1 reads SGDLS; CDR2 reads YYNGEE. The CDR3 contains 13 residues. Study-level points and caveats: Tumor and nontumor repertoires were significantly more similar in luminal-like than in basal-like breast cancer.

Sequencing used axillary lymph node tissue. This receptor was obtained from a female donor with breast cancer. Some clones in this sample may be carry-over from other donors' samples. The V and J genes are TRBV9 and TRBJ1-2, with D possibly matching TRBD1 (5 bases). As DNA, the CDR3 is TGTGCCAGCAGCGGGAGGGGCAACTATGGCTACACCTCC. It specifies CASSGRGNYGYTS.